Listed below are T cell receptor beta chains from one sample, sequenced in a study of blood T cell repertoires in COVID-19. The repertoire was sequenced with immunoSEQ multiplex PCR; TCRdb's copy has only in-frame clones and lacks some. The sample records 120,000 or so clones, around nine tenths being singletons. What was sequenced was peripheral blood. These receptors all come from a human donor in a cohort sampled during active COVID-19. The CDR3 runs from the conserved cysteine through the conserved F or W. The order of the fields is D gene, J gene, clone size, V gene, CDR3 DNA, CDR3 protein. A D gene is named only where the DNA matches it firmly. Clone size is shown for a subset of rows, as once, few, many or a class of expanded clone.

>.|TRBJ1-1|.|TRBV7-2
TGTGCCAGCAGCTGGGCCGCAGCGAACACTGAAGCTTTCTTT
CASSWAAANTEAFF
>.|TRBJ2-2|.|TRBV30
TGTGCCTGGGGGACTCCGAACACCGGGGAGCTGTTTTTT
CAWGTPNTGELFF
>.|TRBJ2-1|.|TRBV10-3
TGTGCCATCAGTGGGCCGGCGGCGCGGAGCTCCTACAATGAGCAGTTCTTC
CAISGPAARSSYNEQFF
>.|TRBJ1-1|.|TRBV29-1
TGCAGCGTTGAAGAGGGGGGGACTGAAGCTTTCTTT
CSVEEGGTEAFF
>TRBD1|TRBJ1-1|.|TRBV5-6
TGTGCCAGCAGCCTGACAGGGGCGGGGAACACTGAAGCTTTCTTT
CASSLTGAGNTEAFF
>.|TRBJ1-1|.|TRBV5-1
TGCGCCAGCAGCTTGGAATGGCTCCTGGACACTGAAGCTTTCTTT
CASSLEWLLDTEAFF
>TRBD1|TRBJ1-1|.|TRBV30
TGTGCCTGGAGCCAGGGACAGGGCTACACTGAAGCTTTCTTT
CAWSQGQGYTEAFF
>.|TRBJ2-7|few|TRBV18
TGTGCCAGCTCACCAAGCCCGGGATCCTACGAGCAGTACTTC
CASSPSPGSYEQYF
>.|TRBJ2-5|.|TRBV7-9
TGTGCCAGCAGCTTAGAACGTAGCGGAGAGACCCAGTACTTC
CASSLERSGETQYF
>.|TRBJ2-6|.|TRBV5-1
TGCGCCAGCAGCTCGCAGGTTACTGGGGCCAACGTCCTGACTTTC
CASSSQVTGANVLTF